These 14 T cell receptor beta chains share one sample of origin, sequenced in a study of graft-versus-host responses after intestinal transplantation. Sequencing was performed with immunoSEQ multiplex PCR; in TCRdb, only in-frame clones are kept and a portion is missing. This repertoire shows 80,000 to 90,000 clones, roughly 90% found once; its top ten account for around 0.1%. These receptors' targets are unknown. This sample comprised unstimulated CD4+ T cells sorted from spleen or lymph node cells, obtained before intestinal transplant. The origin of the receptors is a human donor who received an intestinal transplant.

The J gene is TRBJ2-3, the V gene TRBV5-8, with 7 bases fitting TRBD2. This CDR3 spans 16 amino acids. Germline V gene lookup returns CDR1 SGHTS and CDR2 YDEGEE. Germline trimming cut 1 base from V and 6 bases from J; bases unmatched to any gene: 11. The CDR3 reads CASSLIAGGTRDTQYF. In DNA, the CDR3 is TGTGCCAGCAGCTTGATAGCCGGGGGGACGAGGGATACGCAGTATTTT.

The chain is built from TRBV6-5 and TRBJ1-4; D may be TRBD1 (5 bases). The length of the CDR3 is 14 residues. Deletions cut 4 bases from V and 4 bases from J, with 10 bases between. Germline assignment: CDR1 MNHEY and CDR2 SVGAGI. CDR3 residues: CASSWGENNEKLFF. CDR3 DNA: TGTGCCAGCAGTTGGGGGGAGAATAATGAAAAACTGTTTTTT.

The rearrangement uses TRBV20-1 and TRBJ1-2, with D unresolved. The CDR3 runs to 9 residues. Germline CDR1 DFQATT, CDR2 SNEGSKA (reference sequence). Deletions cut 8 bases from V and 5 bases from J, with 6 bases between. CDR3 protein: CSSNYGYTF. Here the CDR3 DNA reads TGCAGTTCCAATTATGGCTACACCTTC.

The chain uses TRBV6-1 and TRBJ1-2; D not resolved. Trimming took off 7 bases at V and 1 base at J, with 16 bases between the two ends. The CDR3 loop spans 15 amino acids. Germline V lookup: CDR1 MNHNS, CDR2 SASEGT. The CDR3, as DNA: TGTGCCAGCATCCAGAACCACAACCTTAACTATGGCTACACCTTC. It is translated as CASIQNHNLNYGYTF.

This chain connects TRBV11-3 to TRBJ1-1; D perhaps matches TRBD1 (5 bases). The ends were cut back, 3 bases at V and 9 bases at J, with 14 bases in the middle. The CDR3 runs to 13 residues. Germline CDR1 is SGHNT and CDR2 is YENEEA. The CDR3 is CASSLDGGTQAFF. The CDR3 DNA reads as TGTGCCAGCAGCTTGGACGGGGGGACTCAAGCTTTCTTT.

The chain uses TRBV10-1 and TRBJ2-5; D is unclear. The CDR3 is 13 residues long. Germline CDR1 is WNHNN and CDR2 is SYGVQD (reference sequence). V shed 6 bases and J shed 5 bases, with 13 bases lying between them. The CDR3 DNA reads as TGCGCCAGCAGCCGCGGCGGAAGGGAGACCCAGTACTTC. It codes for CASSRGGRETQYF.

The V and J genes are TRBV7-9 and TRBJ1-1; unclear D gene. Germline assignment: CDR1 SEHNR and CDR2 FQNEAQ (reference sequence). V dropped 4 bases and J dropped 1 base, with 4 bases sitting between them. CDR3 length: 12 amino acids. The CDR3 DNA sequence: TGTGCCAGCAGCTCTTCGAACACTGAAGCTTTCTTT. Encoded protein: CASSSSNTEAFF.

The chain employs TRBV7-8 and TRBJ2-3, with 7 bases lining up with TRBD1. There are 15 residues in the CDR3. Trimming removed 4 bases from V and 2 bases from J; junction bases left unmatched: 6. Germline V gene data show CDR1 as SGHVS and CDR2 as FQNEAQ. CDR3 coding DNA: TGTGCCAGCAGCTCCTACAGGGGAGCCACAGATACGCAGTATTTT. Protein sequence: CASSSYRGATDTQYF.

This clone was observed a handful of times. This rearrangement joins TRBV6-5 to TRBJ1-1; tentatively, D is TRBD1 (5 bases). V was trimmed by 0 bases and J by 14 bases, leaving 19 bases between them. The CDR3 runs 14 residues. Germline lookup yields CDR1 MNHEY and CDR2 SVGAGI. This CDR3 is CASSYSSGTGGLFF. CDR3 sequence (DNA): TGTGCCAGCAGTTACTCGTCGGGGACGGGGGGACTCTTCTTT.

J is TRBJ2-3 and V is TRBV7-9, with 8 bases lining up with TRBD2. This CDR3 comprises 14 residues. The V gene's germline CDR1 is SEHNR and CDR2 FQNEAQ (reference sequence). V was clipped by 5 bases and J by 1 base; unmatched bases: 2. CDR3 residues: CASSALAGTDTQYF. The CDR3 DNA reads as TGTGCCAGCAGCGCACTAGCGGGCACAGATACGCAGTATTTT.

The chain employs TRBV6-5 and TRBJ2-5, with TRBD2 matching 7 bases. CDR3 length equals 13 residues. Germline CDR1 is MNHEY and CDR2 is SVGAGI. V lost 6 bases, J lost 4 bases, and 5 bases stayed unmatched. CDR3 residues: CASSPWGGETQYF. The CDR3 region has the DNA TGTGCCAGCAGCCCGTGGGGGGGAGAGACCCAGTACTTC.

This clone came up once. The chain uses TRBV5-1 and TRBJ2-5; 7 bases are shared with TRBD1. Gene TRBJ2-7 matches the end of the DNA better, so the J call may be wrong. This CDR3 is 14 amino acids long. In germline, CDR1 is SGHRS, CDR2 YFSETQ. CDR3 DNA sequence: TGCGCCAGCAGCTCCCGGACAGGTGAATACGAGCAGTACTTC. As protein: CASSSRTGEYEQYF.

The gene calls are TRBV5-6 and TRBJ2-1; 16 bases agree with TRBD2. Germline assignment: CDR1 SGHDT and CDR2 YYEEEE. V was clipped by 4 bases and J by 2 bases; unmatched bases: 6. The CDR3 is made up of 18 amino acids. DNA for the CDR3: TGTGCCAGCAGCCTTCCCGGGACTAGCGGGGGGGCCTACAATGAGCAGTTCTTC. Its protein product is CASSLPGTSGGAYNEQFF.

This clone appeared a single time. This sequence joins TRBV12-5 and TRBJ2-3, with D possibly TRBD2 on 7 matching bases. CDR3 length: 13 residues. Germline V gene sequence: CDR1 LGHNT, CDR2 FRNRAP. With 7 bases removed from V and 4 bases from J, the gap between germline ends came to 12 bases. CDR3 nucleotide sequence: TGTGCTAGTGCCCAAGGGGGGGCAGATACGCAGTATTTT. It encodes CASAQGGADTQYF.